Sequencing of this T cell receptor (beta chain) was carried out in a study of identical twins. Overall study findings and caveats: Memory repertoires showed no such pattern, whereas abundant cord blood beta clonotypes carried fewer insertions. Twins showed weaker excess sharing in their beta out-of-frame sequences.

TCRdb passed the 5' RACE reads through MiXCR, listing each CDR3 protein once. The table shows 450,000 or so distinct CDR3 sequences, with approximately 15% occurring only once. The donors were all healthy and Caucasian. As for this clonotype: Antigen: not known.

CDR3 length: 14 residues. J lost 1 base, V lost 10 bases, and 9 bases had no gene match. The germline V gene encodes CDR1 LGHDT and CDR2 YNNKEL (reference sequence). This sample was also put to use in a study of yellow fever vaccine responses in identical twins. As that report states: Each twin's T cell response to the vaccine was reported to look partly convergent and partly personalized.

The specimen sequenced was CD4+ T cells sorted from blood. The chain recombines TRBV3-1 with TRBJ1-1, with 7 bases that match TRBD1. This TCR was recovered from a woman under 30 in good health. This chain's CDR3 is CATSTTGKNTEAFF. CDR3 DNA: TGTGCCACCTCCACGACAGGGAAGAACACTGAAGCTTTCTTT. The whole variable domain, remainder taken from reference TRBV3-1 and TRBJ1-1, is DTAVSQTPKYLVTQMGNDKSIKCEQNLGHDTMYWYKQDSKKFLKIMFSYNNKELIINETVPNRFSPKSPDKAHLNLHINSLELGDSAVYFCATSTTGKNTEAFFGQGTRLTVV.